Listed below are T cell receptor beta chains from one sample, sequenced in a study of blood T cell repertoires in COVID-19. Some clones are missing from TCRdb's copy, which holds only in-frame ones; the method was immunoSEQ multiplex PCR. The sample carries over 100,000 clones, about 82% recorded once. The sample comprised peripheral blood. The receptors derive from a man between 60 and 70 years old with active or convalescent COVID-19. The CDR3 runs from the conserved cysteine through the conserved F or W. The order of the fields is clone size, J gene, V gene, D gene, CDR3 protein, CDR3 DNA. D genes are given only for firm matches. Not all rows give a size; the values are once, few, many and, for expanded clones, a class.

NA,TRBJ2-1,TRBV11-2,TRBD2,CASRLLAGVGEQFF,TGTGCCAGCAGACTACTAGCGGGAGTAGGTGAGCAGTTCTTC
once,TRBJ1-1,TRBV19,NA,CASSIILNTEAFF,TGTGCCAGTAGTATTATCTTGAACACTGAAGCTTTCTTT
NA,TRBJ1-1,TRBV15,NA,CATSRDRRQRNTEAFF,TGTGCCACCAGCAGAGATAGGCGACAGAGAAACACTGAAGCTTTCTTT
NA,TRBJ2-3,TRBV19,NA,CASKMAAGDTQYF,TGTGCCAGTAAGATGGCGGCCGGGGATACGCAGTATTTT
NA,TRBJ2-7,TRBV21-1,NA,CASLRTSGLGREQYF,TGTGCCAGCCTTAGGACTAGCGGCCTGGGGAGGGAGCAGTACTTC
once,TRBJ2-5,TRBV10-3,TRBD1,CAISIGQGADETQYF,TGTGCCATCAGTATAGGACAGGGTGCCGACGAGACCCAGTACTTC
few,TRBJ1-1,TRBV29-1,TRBD1,CSVNRGSGQGNTEAFF,TGCAGCGTCAACAGGGGTTCGGGACAGGGGAACACTGAAGCTTTCTTT
NA,TRBJ2-5,TRBV28,TRBD2,CASSRGLAGEQETQYF,TGTGCCAGCAGTCGAGGGCTAGCGGGAGAACAAGAGACCCAGTACTTC
NA,TRBJ2-2,TRBV24-1,TRBD1,CATSDRGQANTGELFF,TGTGCCACCAGTGATCGGGGACAGGCGAACACCGGGGAGCTGTTTTTT
NA,TRBJ2-1,TRBV5-6,TRBD2,CASSLRTSGRLNEQFF,TGTGCCAGCAGCTTGAGGACTAGCGGGAGGTTAAATGAGCAGTTCTTC
many,TRBJ2-7,TRBV18,NA,CASSPGRTNHHEQYF,TGTGCCAGCTCACCGGGAAGGACTAATCACCACGAGCAGTACTTC
NA,TRBJ2-7,TRBV7-6,TRBD1,CASSLGRGQGNGGYEQYF,TGTGCCAGCAGCTTAGGCCGGGGACAGGGGAATGGAGGCTACGAGCAGTACTTC
NA,TRBJ2-3,TRBV9,NA,CASSPPADTQYF,TGTGCCAGCAGCCCCCCCGCAGATACGCAGTATTTT
NA,TRBJ1-4,TRBV24-1,TRBD1,CATQQQGNEKLFF,TGTGCCACCCAGCAACAGGGGAATGAAAAACTGTTTTTT
NA,TRBJ2-3,TRBV11-3,TRBD1,CASSPRQGATDTQYF,TGTGCCAGCAGCCCCAGACAGGGGGCAACAGATACGCAGTATTTT
NA,TRBJ2-7,TRBV11-3,TRBD1,CASSDRDRDDEQYF,TGTGCCAGCAGCGACCGGGACAGGGACGACGAGCAGTACTTC
NA,TRBJ2-7,TRBV28,NA,CASSSPQAGDYEQYF,TGTGCCAGCAGTTCCCCCCAGGCAGGGGACTACGAGCAGTACTTC
NA,TRBJ2-7,TRBV5-1,NA,CASSLGESDEQYF,TGCGCCAGCAGCTTGGGGGAGTCTGATGAGCAGTACTTC
NA,TRBJ2-1,TRBV5-8,NA,CAITSMRRIFGVYNEQFF,TGTGCCATTACTTCGATGAGACGAATCTTTGGAGTCTACAATGAGCAGTTCTTC
NA,TRBJ2-5,TRBV18,NA,CASSAFRGETQYF,TGTGCCAGCTCAGCTTTCAGGGGAGAGACCCAGTACTTC
NA,TRBJ2-1,TRBV28,NA,CASSSHLIYNEQFF,TGTGCCAGCAGTTCCCACTTAATTTACAATGAGCAGTTCTTC
once,TRBJ2-3,TRBV27,TRBD1,CASSLQGARADTQYF,TGTGCCAGCAGTTTACAGGGGGCGCGGGCAGATACGCAGTATTTT
once,TRBJ1-4,TRBV30,NA,CAWGTGVNEKLFF,TGTGCCTGGGGTACGGGGGTCAATGAAAAACTGTTTTTT
NA,TRBJ2-3,TRBV19,TRBD2,CASSRLAGGTSTDTQYF,TGTGCCAGTAGTAGACTAGCGGGGGGTACTAGCACAGATACGCAGTATTTT
NA,TRBJ1-1,TRBV20-1,NA,CSASRESEAFF,TGCAGTGCTAGTCGAGAGTCTGAAGCTTTCTTT
NA,TRBJ1-5,TRBV6-1,NA,CASSEHTPGQHSNQPQHF,TGTGCCAGCAGTGAACACACTCCGGGACAACATAGCAATCAGCCCCAGCATTTT
NA,TRBJ2-5,TRBV2,TRBD2,CASCTAGGAGETQYF,TGTGCCAGCTGCACGGCGGGAGGGGCGGGCGAGACCCAGTACTTC
NA,TRBJ1-5,TRBV6-2/TRBV6-3,TRBD1,CASSYYGTVSNQPQHF,TGTGCCAGCAGTTACTACGGGACAGTTAGCAATCAGCCCCAGCATTTT
NA,TRBJ1-2,TRBV4-2,NA,CASSQDLTGAGLGYGYTF,TGTGCCAGCAGCCAAGATCTGACAGGAGCTGGTCTTGGCTATGGCTACACCTTC
NA,TRBJ2-2,TRBV7-3,NA,CASSFRGPGELFF,TGTGCCAGCAGCTTTCGTGGGCCCGGGGAGCTGTTTTTT
NA,TRBJ2-1,TRBV5-4,NA,CASSRAISYNEQFF,TGTGCCAGCAGCAGAGCCATTTCCTACAATGAGCAGTTCTTC
NA,TRBJ2-7,TRBV3-1/TRBV3-2,NA,CASSPARRYEQYF,TGTGCCAGCAGCCCAGCCAGGAGGTACGAGCAGTACTTC
NA,TRBJ2-1,TRBV3-1/TRBV3-2,NA,CASSSQYNEQFF,TGTGCCAGCAGCTCACAGTACAATGAGCAGTTCTTC
NA,TRBJ1-2,TRBV24-1,TRBD1,CATSYRDRAYGYTF,TGTGCCACCAGTTACCGGGACAGAGCCTATGGCTACACCTTC
NA,TRBJ2-5,TRBV19,TRBD2,CASSPRGGETQYF,TGTGCCAGTAGTCCCCGGGGGGGAGAGACCCAGTACTTC
few,TRBJ1-1,TRBV6-1,NA,CASSDQGTYTEAFF,TGTGCCAGCAGTGACCAAGGGACATACACTGAAGCTTTCTTT
NA,TRBJ2-5,TRBV9,NA,CASSVGPGMVETQYF,TGTGCCAGCAGCGTAGGACCAGGGATGGTAGAGACCCAGTACTTC
NA,TRBJ2-5,TRBV5-4,TRBD2,CASRPGLAGGPKTQYF,TGTGCCAGCAGACCTGGACTAGCGGGAGGGCCCAAGACCCAGTACTTC